Many counts were recorded for the clone carrying this T cell receptor beta chain. cDNA synthesis used a TRAV/TRBV-specific primer set for both chains. TCRs were put through 20 to 25 PCR cycles of amplification with Phusion. A constant-region primer and the V-primer adapter served as the primer pair. TCRdb ran MiXCR on the reads and lists one entry per CDR3 protein. Of more than 50,000 distinct CDR3 sequences listed, around a quarter were seen once; the top ten hold 6.5% to 7%. Time point in this sample: after trial treatment. Specified treatment: LDRT plus nivolumab, ipilimumab, low-dose cyclophosphamide and aspirin (RACIN trial). The presence of advanced solid tumors lacking tumor-infiltrating lymphocytes characterized eligible patients. Germline V lookup: CDR1 SGHRS, CDR2 YFSETQ. The CDR3 extends over 13 amino acids. Trimming shortened V by 0 bases and J by 7 bases, and 8 bases separated the two germline ends.

These data originate in a study of low-dose radiotherapy and immunotherapy resistance in tumors. The source is a male donor with prostate cancer. The sequencing here drew on PBMCs, taken after low-dose radiotherapy plus immunotherapy. The V and J genes are TRBV5-1 and TRBJ2-1, with no clear D. The DNA of the CDR3 is TGCGCCAGCAGCTTGGGCTTTGAGAATGAGCAGTTCTTC. The encoded protein is CASSLGFENEQFF.